This is a list of T cell receptor beta chains from one sample in a study of vaccination effects on CD4 cells after COVID-19. Sequenced by immunoSEQ multiplex PCR; TCRdb stores in-frame clones only, minus some. The sample contains about 71,000 clones, roughly 80% of which appear only once. Antigen specificity for these receptors is unknown. The starting material was CD4+ T cells from PBMCs cultured with SARS-CoV-2 spike peptides, obtained before COVID-19 vaccination. The receptor source for this set is a human donor who received a COVID-19 vaccine. Each CDR3 is given with its conserved first and last residue. D genes are given only for firm matches. Clone size is given for some rows only: seen once, a few or many times, or a class if the clone is expanded.

TRBV5-3	TRBJ2-5	-	-	TGTGCCAGAAACCCCGCCGCGTCGCCACGGGGAACCGGGGAGACCCAGTACTTC	CARNPAASPRGTGETQYF
TRBV19	TRBJ1-5	-	-	TGTGCCAGTAGTATAGCTCTCGGCCAGAGTAGCAATCAGCCCCAGCATTTT	CASSIALGQSSNQPQHF
TRBV19	TRBJ2-4	TRBD1	-	TGTGCCAGTAGTCCGCAGGGACAGTCCAAAAACATTCAGTACTTC	CASSPQGQSKNIQYF
TRBV28	TRBJ2-2	-	-	TGTGCCAGCAAAGGGGGGCAAAACACCGGGGAGCTGTTTTTT	CASKGGQNTGELFF
TRBV19	TRBJ1-1	-	-	TGTGCCAGTAGTGCTCACGGGTGGAGGGCGAACACTGAAGCTTTCTTT	CASSAHGWRANTEAFF
TRBV6-1	TRBJ2-3	-	few	TGTGCCAGCAGTGAAGTCAGGCAGACAGATACGCAGTATTTT	CASSEVRQTDTQYF
TRBV7-9	TRBJ2-3	-	-	TGTGCCAGCAGTCCCCTGGGGACAGATACGCAGTATTTT	CASSPLGTDTQYF
TRBV5-4	TRBJ2-3	-	-	TGTGCCAGCAGCACGCAGGGTTGGGGCACAGATACGCAGTATTTT	CASSTQGWGTDTQYF
TRBV4-2	TRBJ2-2	-	-	TGTGCCAGCAGCCAAGGACCGGGAAGAGGAGCGGAGAACACCGGGGAGCTGTTTTTT	CASSQGPGRGAENTGELFF
TRBV5-1	TRBJ1-5	-	once	TGCGCCAGCAGCTACCGCGGGGGTAGCAATCAGCCCCAGCATTTT	CASSYRGGSNQPQHF
TRBV10-2	TRBJ2-2	-	-	TGCGCCAGCCGGACGGATACCGGGGAGCTGTTTTTT	CASRTDTGELFF
TRBV6-6	TRBJ2-3	-	-	TGTGCCAGCAGTTACGCCGGGGACACAGATACGCAGTATTTT	CASSYAGDTDTQYF
TRBV6-5	TRBJ1-1	TRBD1	few	TGTGCCAGCAGTTCGGACAGGGGGCCGAACACTGAAGCTTTCTTT	CASSSDRGPNTEAFF
TRBV12-3/TRBV12-4	TRBJ1-2	TRBD1	-	TGTGCCAGCAGTTGGACAGGGAGCCATGGCTACACCTTC	CASSWTGSHGYTF
TRBV7-2	TRBJ1-4	-	-	TGTGCCAGCAGCTCCAACGAAGACAACAGTAGGCCTAATGAAAAACTGTTTTTT	CASSSNEDNSRPNEKLFF
TRBV7-7	TRBJ2-2	-	-	TGTGCCAGCAGCTTGAACGGAGGGGCCGGGGAGCTGTTTTTT	CASSLNGGAGELFF
TRBV19	TRBJ1-5	-	-	TGTGCCAGTAGTACGGAGACGAAGGGGCCCCAGCATTTT	CASSTETKGPQHF
TRBV23-1	TRBJ2-5	TRBD1	-	TGCGCCAGCAGTCATGAGAGGGGGCAAGCCACCCAAGAGACCCAGTACTTC	CASSHERGQATQETQYF
TRBV6-5	TRBJ2-5	-	-	TGTGCCAGCAGTTTTACAGGGACGAGAGAGACCCAGTACTTC	CASSFTGTRETQYF
TRBV12-5	TRBJ1-2	-	-	TGTGCTAGTGGTTTGGAGTCCGGGGTCTATGGCTACACCTTC	CASGLESGVYGYTF
TRBV28	TRBJ2-3	-	-	TGTGCCAGCAGTTCACCGGGACTCGGCACAGATACGCAGTATTTT	CASSSPGLGTDTQYF
TRBV11-2	TRBJ1-3	TRBD1	-	TGTGCCAGCAGCTTACTCCGGACAGGGGCAAACACCATATATTTT	CASSLLRTGANTIYF
TRBV24-1	TRBJ2-2	-	-	TGTGCCACCAGTGATCCCCGATTAGGAACCGGGGAGCTGTTTTTT	CATSDPRLGTGELFF
TRBV9	TRBJ1-6	-	-	TGTGCCAGCAGCGCATACACAGGATCCACCCTCCACTTT	CASSAYTGSTLHF
TRBV7-9	TRBJ2-5	-	-	TGTGCCAGCACCAAAGGCTTTAGGGTGGGAGAGACCCAGTACTTC	CASTKGFRVGETQYF
TRBV2	TRBJ1-4	-	-	TGTGCCAGCAGTTGGACCGCAACTAATGAAAAACTGTTTTTT	CASSWTATNEKLFF
TRBV19	TRBJ2-5	-	-	TGTGCCAGTAGTGGCAGATTCCAAGAGACCCAGTACTTC	CASSGRFQETQYF
TRBV12-5	TRBJ2-3	TRBD2	-	TGTGCTAGTGGTTTGGTAAAAGATGGGACTAGCGGCACAGATACGCAGTATTTT	CASGLVKDGTSGTDTQYF
TRBV25-1	TRBJ2-1	-	-	TGTGCCAGCAGTGAAACAACAGGCGCTTCCTACAATGAGCAGTTCTTC	CASSETTGASYNEQFF
TRBV6-5	TRBJ2-3	TRBD2	-	TGTGCCAGCCGGACTAGCGCAGATACGCAGTATTTT	CASRTSADTQYF